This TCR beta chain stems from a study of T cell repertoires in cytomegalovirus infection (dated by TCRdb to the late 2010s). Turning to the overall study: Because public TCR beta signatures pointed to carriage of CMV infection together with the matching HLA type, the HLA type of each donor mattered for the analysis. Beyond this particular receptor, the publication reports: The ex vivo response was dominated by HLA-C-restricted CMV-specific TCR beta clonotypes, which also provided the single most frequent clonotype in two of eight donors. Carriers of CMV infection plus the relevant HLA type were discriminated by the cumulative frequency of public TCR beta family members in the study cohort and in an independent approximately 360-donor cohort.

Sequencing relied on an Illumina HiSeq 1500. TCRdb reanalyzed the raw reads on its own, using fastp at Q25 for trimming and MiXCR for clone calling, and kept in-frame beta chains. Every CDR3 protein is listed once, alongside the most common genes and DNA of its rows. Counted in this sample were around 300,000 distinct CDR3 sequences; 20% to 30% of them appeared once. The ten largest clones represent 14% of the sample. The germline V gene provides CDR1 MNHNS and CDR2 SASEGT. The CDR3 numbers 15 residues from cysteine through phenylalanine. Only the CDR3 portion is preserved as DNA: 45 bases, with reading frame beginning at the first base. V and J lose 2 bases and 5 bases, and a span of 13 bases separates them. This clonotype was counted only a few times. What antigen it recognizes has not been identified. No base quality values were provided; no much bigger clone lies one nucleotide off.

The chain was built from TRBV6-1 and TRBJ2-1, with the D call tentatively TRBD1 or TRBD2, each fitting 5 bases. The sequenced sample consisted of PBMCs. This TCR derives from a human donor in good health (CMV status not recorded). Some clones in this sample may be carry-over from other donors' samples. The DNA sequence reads TGTGCCAGCAGTGAACCGGGACGCCGGAACAATGAGCAGTTCTTC. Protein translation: CASSEPGRRNNEQFF.